These 23 T cell receptor beta chains were all obtained from the same sample, sequenced in a study of T cell repertoires in ileal Crohn's disease. Repertoires were generated with immunoSEQ multiplex PCR, while TCRdb's copy carries only in-frame clones and drops some. The sample has over 15,000 clones, around 78% seen once; the top ten hold under 13%. Sequenced sample: ileal tissue. Receptor source: an adult with Crohn's disease.

This chain connects TRBV6-5 to TRBJ1-3; unclear D gene. CDR1 and CDR2 from the germline V gene are MNHEY and SVGAGI. The CDR3 is made up of 14 amino acids. Trimming took off 7 bases at V and 2 bases at J, with 12 bases between the two ends. The DNA of the CDR3 is TGTGCCAGCACGTTAGGCGGGACTGGAAACACCATATATTTT. Protein: CASTLGGTGNTIYF.

The J gene is TRBJ1-2, the V gene TRBV10-3, with unresolved D. The CDR3 covers 15 residues. Germline CDR1 reads ENHRY; CDR2 reads SYGVKD. The ends were cut back, 2 bases at V and 4 bases at J, with 14 bases in the middle. The CDR3 nucleotides are TGTGCCATCAGTGAGGAGGGAGGGATTCTCTATGGCTACACCTTC. It codes for CAISEEGGILYGYTF.

The chain has TRBV7-2 and TRBJ2-7; 8 bases line up with TRBD1. The CDR3 is 17 amino acids. CDR1 is SGHTA and CDR2 is FQGNSA in the germline V gene. V was clipped by 5 bases and J by 2 bases; unmatched bases: 14. The CDR3 region has the DNA TGTGCCAGCAGCCCGGACAGGGAAGGGTCCCCGCCCTACGAGCAGTACTTC. Its translation: CASSPDREGSPPYEQYF.

The chain links TRBV4-3 to TRBJ2-3, with 12 bases fitting TRBD2. This CDR3 has 16 amino acids. Germline CDR1 is LGHNA and CDR2 is YSLEER. J was trimmed by 5 bases and V by 1 base; bases with no gene match: 4. In DNA form, the CDR3 reads TGCGCCAGCAGCCAAGTCCTAGCGGGGGGGCTAGATACGCAGTATTTT. The encoded protein is CASSQVLAGGLDTQYF.

The genes are TRBV5-1 and TRBJ2-5; D call uncertain. The CDR3 covers 14 residues. The V end was cut by 4 bases, the J end by 0 bases, with 10 bases between. The V gene's germline CDR1 is SGHRS and CDR2 YFSETQ. In nucleotides, the CDR3 is TGCGCCAGCAGCCTGACTGGAAACCAAGAGACCCAGTACTTC. Its translation is CASSLTGNQETQYF.

The chain links TRBV27 to TRBJ1-5; no definite D call. With 4 bases removed from V and 4 bases from J, the gap between germline ends came to 2 bases. This CDR3 has 11 residues. CDR1 MNHEY and CDR2 SMNVEV come from the germline V gene (reference sequence). The CDR3 coding sequence is TGTGCCAGCAGTTCTAATCAGCCCCAGCATTTT. It codes for CASSSNQPQHF.

This clone was observed a single time. This chain uses TRBV6-1 with TRBJ2-3, with 8 bases identical to TRBD2. After removal of 10 bases from V and 3 bases from J, the junction contained 9 bases not matched to a gene. CDR3 length equals 14 residues. Germline loops: CDR1 MNHNS, CDR2 SASEGT. Written as DNA, the CDR3 is TGTGCCACAAACATGGCGGGGGGTACAGATACGCAGTATTTT. Translation: CATNMAGGTDTQYF.

The chain employs TRBV9 and TRBJ2-7; D is ambiguous. Trimming shortened V by 0 bases and J by 3 bases, and 13 bases separated the two germline ends. This CDR3 spans 15 amino acids. The V gene's germline CDR1 is SGDLS and CDR2 YYNGEE. The CDR3 protein is CASSVAIGSSYEQYF. CDR3 DNA: TGTGCCAGCAGCGTAGCTATAGGTAGCAGCTACGAGCAGTACTTC. Full variable domain (remainder filled in from reference TRBV9 and TRBJ2-7): DSGVTQTPKHLITATGQRVTLRCSPRSGDLSVYWYQQSLDQGLQFLIQYYNGEERAKGNILERFSAQQFPDLHSELNLSSLELGDSALYFCASSVAIGSSYEQYFGPGTRLTVT.

J is TRBJ2-2 and V is TRBV2; 12 bases map to TRBD2. The CDR3 loop spans 16 amino acids. The trim removed 6 bases at V and 2 bases at J, leaving 4 bases unmatched. Germline CDR1 reads SNHLY; CDR2 reads FYNNEI. The CDR3 region is CASSRTSGDNTGELFF. The CDR3 DNA follows: TGTGCCAGCAGCCGGACTAGCGGGGACAACACCGGGGAGCTGTTTTTT.

The rearrangement joins TRBV5-1 to TRBJ2-2, with D possibly TRBD2 on 7 matching bases. The V end lost 5 bases, the J end lost 7 bases, and 21 bases lay between the germline ends. CDR3 length: 16 amino acids. Germline CDR1 SGHRS, CDR2 YFSETQ. The CDR3 protein is CASSASLGGPGGELFF. The CDR3 DNA sequence: TGCGCCAGCAGTGCCTCATTGGGGGGGCCTGGCGGGGAGCTGTTTTTT.

This rearrangement joins TRBV6-6 to TRBJ2-1, with a tentative D call TRBD2 (5 bases). The CDR3 length is 15 residues. Trimming pared 8 bases from V and 0 bases from J, leaving 14 bases between. Germline assignment: CDR1 MNHNY and CDR2 SVGAGI (reference sequence). The CDR3 region has the DNA TGTGCCAGCGGCTCATACGGGGTCTCCTACAATGAGCAGTTCTTC. Translating gives CASGSYGVSYNEQFF.

V gene TRBV19 combines with J gene TRBJ2-1; D remains ambiguous. In germline, CDR1 is LNHDA, CDR2 SQIVND (reference sequence). The CDR3 consists of 17 residues. V was cut by 5 bases and J by 6 bases, with 23 bases left in between. The CDR3 DNA follows: TGTGCCAGTAGTCCCTCGTCTCGGTGGGCCTCACGCAATGAGCAGTTCTTC. Protein product: CASSPSSRWASRNEQFF.

The rearrangement links TRBV30 to TRBJ1-1; D remains unclear. The V end was cut by 0 bases, the J end by 5 bases, with 16 bases between. CDR3 length: 15 amino acids. Germline V gene lookup returns CDR1 GTSNPN and CDR2 SVGIG (reference sequence). The CDR3 region has the DNA TGTGCCTGGAGTGTACAGTTGGCAGGAAGGACTGAAGCTTTCTTT. Encoded protein: CAWSVQLAGRTEAFF.

The chain couples TRBV6-6 to TRBJ2-1, with D perhaps matching TRBD1 (5 bases). The CDR3 consists of 15 residues. V dropped 5 bases and J dropped 0 bases, with 11 bases sitting between them. The germline gives CDR1 MNHNY, CDR2 SVGAGI (reference sequence). The CDR3 sequence: CASSLQEFSYNEQFF. CDR3 nucleotides: TGTGCCAGCAGTCTACAGGAGTTCTCCTACAATGAGCAGTTCTTC.

The chain uses TRBV11-2 and TRBJ2-7; possible D gene TRBD1, 5 bases. In germline, CDR1 is SGHAT, CDR2 FQNNGV. The V end was cut by 5 bases, the J end by 0 bases, with 14 bases between. This CDR3 contains 15 residues. The CDR3 DNA reads TGTGCCAGCAGCCGACCTAGGGGCAGCTCCTACGAGCAGTACTTC. Translating gives CASSRPRGSSYEQYF. The whole variable domain, filled in from reference TRBV11-2 and TRBJ2-7, reads EAGVAQSPRYKIIEKRQSVAFWCNPISGHATLYWYQQILGQGPKLLIQFQNNGVVDDSQLPKDRFSAERLKGVDSTLKIQPAKLEDSAVYLCASSRPRGSSYEQYFGPGTRLTVT.

This chain uses TRBV6-1 with TRBJ2-7; 13 bases line up with TRBD2. The CDR3 consists of 15 residues. The trim removed 6 bases at V and 9 bases at J, leaving 11 bases unmatched. From germline, CDR1 is MNHNS and CDR2 SASEGT. The CDR3 DNA sequence: TGTGCCAGCAGGACCGGGACTAGCGGGGCCTCGGGGCAGTACTTC. Translation: CASRTGTSGASGQYF.

V is TRBV4-1 and J is TRBJ2-7, with 9 bases fitting TRBD1. The ends lost 0 bases at V and 7 bases at J; junction bases unmatched: 1. The germline V gene has CDR1 MGHRA and CDR2 YSYEKL. The CDR3 loop spans 13 amino acids. The chain's CDR3 is CASSQDGQGEQYF. Written as DNA, the CDR3 is TGCGCCAGCAGCCAAGATGGACAGGGGGAGCAGTACTTC.

This chain connects TRBV27 to TRBJ1-2, with TRBD1 identical over 10 bases. Per germline, CDR1 MNHEY and CDR2 SMNVEV (reference sequence). The V gene end was trimmed by 2 bases and the J gene end by 4 bases; junction bases not matched to a gene: 4. The CDR3 spans 15 residues. The CDR3 coding sequence is TGTGCCAGCAGTTTAGGGGGACAGGGGATCTATGGCTACACCTTC. It codes for CASSLGGQGIYGYTF.

V is TRBV20-1 and J is TRBJ2-5; D ambiguous. Trimming removed 2 bases at V and 4 bases at J, with 5 bases between. CDR3 size: 11 residues. In germline, CDR1 is DFQATT, CDR2 SNEGSKA (reference sequence). The chain's CDR3 is CSARHGETQYF. In DNA form, the CDR3 reads TGCAGTGCTAGACACGGAGAGACCCAGTACTTC.

The J gene is TRBJ2-5, the V gene TRBV7-9; D gene uncertain. Germline V gene lookup returns CDR1 SEHNR and CDR2 FQNEAQ (reference sequence). There are 15 residues in the CDR3. Trimming removed 6 bases from V and 2 bases from J, with 16 bases in between. The CDR3 loop reads CASSPSERPQETQYF. DNA for the CDR3: TGTGCCAGCAGTCCCTCGGAGAGACCTCAAGAGACCCAGTACTTC.

The gene calls are TRBV6-4 and TRBJ1-2, with D possibly matching TRBD1 (5 bases). This CDR3 is 16 amino acids long. Germline V gene data show CDR1 as MRHNA and CDR2 as SNTAGT. The V and J ends lost 0 bases and 5 bases respectively, with 16 bases between them. CDR3 protein: CASSDSGRDNLYGYTF. The CDR3 nucleotides are TGTGCCAGCAGTGACTCAGGCAGGGATAATCTATATGGCTACACCTTC.

The chain combines TRBV6-5 with TRBJ2-7; 7 nucleotides agree with TRBD2. This CDR3 comprises 12 residues. The ends lost 10 bases at V and 3 bases at J; junction bases unmatched: 6. Per germline, CDR1 MNHEY and CDR2 SVGAGI. The CDR3 region is CATGEGLYEQYF. The CDR3 nucleotides are TGTGCCACCGGGGAGGGCCTCTACGAGCAGTACTTC.

The gene calls are TRBV7-2 and TRBJ2-2; weak D call: TRBD2 (5 bases). Germline V gives CDR1 SGHTA, CDR2 FQGNSA. The CDR3 is 16 residues long. V gave up 4 bases and J gave up 6 bases, with 18 bases separating them. CDR3 residues: CASSSEGSAGAGELFF. DNA for the CDR3: TGTGCCAGCAGCTCGGAAGGGTCGGCGGGCGCCGGGGAGCTGTTTTTT.